This T cell receptor beta chain was profiled in a study of technical replicates of blood from several donors (dated by TCRdb to the late 2010s). The method was the immunoSEQ multiplex PCR assay. Not all clones reach the TCRdb copy of this immuneACCESS table, which keeps in-frame sequences only. Checked studies attribute under half of the gap to unresolved V genes and leave the rest unexplained. The sample table lists fewer than 90,000 clones, roughly 93% of them with a count of one. The ten largest make up approximately 0.25% of the sample. On this clone itself: Its antigen is still unknown. No much larger clonotype is one base removed from it; base qualities were not supplied.

The material sequenced was T cells isolated from PBMCs. The sequence came from a human donor in good health.

The nucleotide sequence reads TGTGCCAGCAGCTCCTCGGACAGTTACACTGAAGCTTTCTTT. This codes for CASSSSDSYTEAFF. The receptor chain draws on TRBV11-3 and TRBJ1-1, with TRBD1 perhaps the D gene, on 6 matching bases. CDR1 and CDR2 are read off the germline V gene as SGHNT and YENEEA. V is reduced by 4 bases and J by 3 bases, leaving a spacing of 12 bases between them. The CDR3, from cysteine to phenylalanine, totals 14 residues. This entry keeps only the CDR3 DNA: 42 bases, framed from base 1.